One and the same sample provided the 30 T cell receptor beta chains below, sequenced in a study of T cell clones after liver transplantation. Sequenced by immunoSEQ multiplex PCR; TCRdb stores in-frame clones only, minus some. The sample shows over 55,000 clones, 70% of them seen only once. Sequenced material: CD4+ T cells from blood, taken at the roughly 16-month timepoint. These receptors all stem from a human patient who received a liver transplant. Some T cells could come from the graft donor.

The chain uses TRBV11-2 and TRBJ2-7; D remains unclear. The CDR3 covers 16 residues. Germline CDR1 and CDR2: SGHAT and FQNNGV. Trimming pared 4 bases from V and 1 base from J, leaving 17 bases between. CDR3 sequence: CASSSSGSINSYEQYV. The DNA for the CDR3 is TGTGCCAGCAGCTCCTCCGGGTCAATAAATTCCTACGAGCAGTACGTC.

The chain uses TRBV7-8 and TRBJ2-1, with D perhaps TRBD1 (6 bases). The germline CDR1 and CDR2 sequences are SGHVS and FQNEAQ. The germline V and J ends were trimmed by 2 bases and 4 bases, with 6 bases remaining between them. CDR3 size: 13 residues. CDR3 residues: CASSLRGYNEQFF. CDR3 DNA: TGTGCCAGCAGCTTAAGGGGGTACAATGAGCAGTTCTTC. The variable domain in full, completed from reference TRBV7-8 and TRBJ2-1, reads GAGVSQSPRYKVAKRGQDVALRCDPISGHVSLFWYQQALGQGPEFLTYFQNEAQLDKSGLPSDRFFAERPEGSVSTLKIQRTQQEDSAVYLCASSLRGYNEQFFGPGTRLTVL.

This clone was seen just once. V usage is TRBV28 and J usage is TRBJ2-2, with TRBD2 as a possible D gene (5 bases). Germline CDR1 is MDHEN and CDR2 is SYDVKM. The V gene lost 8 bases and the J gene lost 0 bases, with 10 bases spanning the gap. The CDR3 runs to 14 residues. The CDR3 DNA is TGTGCCAGCTATCCGGGAACGAACACCGGGGAGCTGTTTTTT. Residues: CASYPGTNTGELFF. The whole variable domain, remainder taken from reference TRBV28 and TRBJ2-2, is DVKVTQSSRYLVKRTGEKVFLECVQDMDHENMFWYRQDPGLGLRLIYFSYDVKMKEKGDIPEGYSVSREKKERFSLILESASTNQTSMYLCASYPGTNTGELFFGEGSRLTVL.

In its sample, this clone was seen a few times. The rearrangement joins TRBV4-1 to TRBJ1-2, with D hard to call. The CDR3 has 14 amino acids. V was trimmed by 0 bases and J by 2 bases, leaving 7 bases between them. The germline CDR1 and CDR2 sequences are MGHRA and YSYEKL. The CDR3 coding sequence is TGCGCCAGCAGCCAAGATACGGGAAACTATGGCTACACCTTC. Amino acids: CASSQDTGNYGYTF.

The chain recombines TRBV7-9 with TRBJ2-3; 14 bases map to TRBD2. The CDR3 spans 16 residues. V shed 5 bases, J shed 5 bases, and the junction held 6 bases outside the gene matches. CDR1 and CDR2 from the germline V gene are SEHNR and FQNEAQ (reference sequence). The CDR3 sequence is CASSRLAGGQGDTQYF. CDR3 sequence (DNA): TGTGCCAGCAGCCGACTAGCGGGGGGGCAGGGAGATACGCAGTATTTT.

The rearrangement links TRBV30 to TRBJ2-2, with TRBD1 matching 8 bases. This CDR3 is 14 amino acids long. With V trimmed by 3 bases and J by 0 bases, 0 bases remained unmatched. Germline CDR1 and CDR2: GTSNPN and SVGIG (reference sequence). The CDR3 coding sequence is TGTGCCTGGAGACAGGGGGCGAACACCGGGGAGCTGTTTTTT. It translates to CAWRQGANTGELFF. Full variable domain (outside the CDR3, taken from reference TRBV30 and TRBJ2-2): SQTIHQWPATLVQPVGSPLSLECTVEGTSNPNLYWYRQAAGRGLQLLFYSVGIGQISSEVPQNLSASRPQDRQFILSSKKLLLSDSGFYLCAWRQGANTGELFFGEGSRLTVL.

CDR3: CASSPGLAGGNTYEQYF. Written as DNA, the CDR3 is TGTGCCAGCAGCCCGGGACTAGCGGGGGGCAATACCTACGAGCAGTACTTC. This sequence joins TRBV7-2 and TRBJ2-7; 15 nucleotides line up with TRBD2. The ends lost 5 bases at V and 2 bases at J; junction bases unmatched: 7. The CDR3 covers 17 residues. Germline assignment: CDR1 SGHTA and CDR2 FQGNSA.

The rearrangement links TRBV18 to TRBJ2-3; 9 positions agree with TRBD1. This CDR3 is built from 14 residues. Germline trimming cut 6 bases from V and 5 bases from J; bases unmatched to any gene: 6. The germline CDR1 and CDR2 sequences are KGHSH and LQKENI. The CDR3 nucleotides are TGTGCCAGCTCCCAGGGACAGGGTGGAGATACGCAGTATTTT. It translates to CASSQGQGGDTQYF.

The CDR3: CASRAQDREEYEQYF. DNA for the CDR3: TGCGCCAGCAGAGCCCAGGACAGGGAGGAATACGAGCAGTACTTC. This chain joins TRBV4-1 and TRBJ2-7, with TRBD1 identical over 8 bases. Germline assignment: CDR1 MGHRA and CDR2 YSYEKL. The V gene end was trimmed by 6 bases and the J gene end by 4 bases; junction bases not matched to a gene: 11. The CDR3 runs 15 residues.

The CDR3 coding sequence is TGTGCCAGCAGCTTCCGACAGAGAATGTCTAGCACAGATACGCAGTATTTT. It yields the protein CASSFRQRMSSTDTQYF. The genes are TRBV13 and TRBJ2-3; D might be TRBD1 (5 bases). The CDR3 contains 17 residues. The germline V gene has CDR1 PRHDT and CDR2 FYEKMQ (reference sequence). The V end was cut by 3 bases, the J end by 0 bases, with 16 bases between.

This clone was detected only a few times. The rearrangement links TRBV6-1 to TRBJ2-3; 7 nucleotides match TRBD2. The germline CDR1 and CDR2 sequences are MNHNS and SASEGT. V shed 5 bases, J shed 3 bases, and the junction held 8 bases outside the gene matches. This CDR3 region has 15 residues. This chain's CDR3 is CASSPPGAGTDTQYF. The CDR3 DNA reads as TGTGCCAGCAGTCCACCGGGAGCGGGAACAGATACGCAGTATTTT.

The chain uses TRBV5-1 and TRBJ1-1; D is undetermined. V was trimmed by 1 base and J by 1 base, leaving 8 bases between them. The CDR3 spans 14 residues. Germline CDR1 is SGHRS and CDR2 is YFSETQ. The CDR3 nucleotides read TGCGCCAGCAGCTTGACAGTTACGAACACTGAAGCTTTCTTT. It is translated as CASSLTVTNTEAFF.

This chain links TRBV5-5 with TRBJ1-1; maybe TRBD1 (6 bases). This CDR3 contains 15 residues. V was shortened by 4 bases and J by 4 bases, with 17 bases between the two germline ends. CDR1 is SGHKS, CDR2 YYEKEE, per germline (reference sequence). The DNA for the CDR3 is TGTGCCAGCAGCCGACTCACAGGGATCCTCACTGAAGCTTTCTTT. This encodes CASSRLTGILTEAFF.

CDR3 loop: CASSHPLIQSNQPQHF. For the CDR3, the DNA is TGTGCCAGTAGTCACCCACTTATCCAAAGCAATCAGCCCCAGCATTTT. V gene TRBV19 combines with J gene TRBJ1-5; D not resolved. This CDR3 has 16 residues. The V end lost 5 bases, the J end lost 1 base, and 15 bases lay between the germline ends. Germline loops: CDR1 LNHDA, CDR2 SQIVND (reference sequence).

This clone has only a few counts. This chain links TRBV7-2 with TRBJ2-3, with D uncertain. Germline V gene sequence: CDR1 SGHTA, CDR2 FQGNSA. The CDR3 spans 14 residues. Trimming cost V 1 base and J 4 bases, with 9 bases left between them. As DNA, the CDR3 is TGTGCCAGCAGCTTAGACCTTGGCGCAGATACGCAGTATTTT. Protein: CASSLDLGADTQYF. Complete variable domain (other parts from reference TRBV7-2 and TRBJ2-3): GAGVSQSPSNKVTEKGKDVELRCDPISGHTALYWYRQSLGQGLEFLIYFQGNSAPDKSGLPSDRFSAERTGGSVSTLTIQRTQQEDSAVYLCASSLDLGADTQYFGPGTRLTVL.

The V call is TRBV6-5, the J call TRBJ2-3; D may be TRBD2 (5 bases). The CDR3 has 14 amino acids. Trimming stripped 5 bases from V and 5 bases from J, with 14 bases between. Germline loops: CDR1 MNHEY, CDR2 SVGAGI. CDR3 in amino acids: CASSRTKEEDTQYF. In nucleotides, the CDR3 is TGTGCCAGCAGTAGGACGAAGGAGGAAGATACGCAGTATTTT.

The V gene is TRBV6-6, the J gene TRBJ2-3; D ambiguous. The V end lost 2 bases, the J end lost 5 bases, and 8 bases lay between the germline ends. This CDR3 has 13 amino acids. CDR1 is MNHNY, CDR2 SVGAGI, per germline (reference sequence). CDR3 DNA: TGTGCCAGCAGTTACCCCCTGCGAGATACGCAGTATTTT. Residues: CASSYPLRDTQYF.

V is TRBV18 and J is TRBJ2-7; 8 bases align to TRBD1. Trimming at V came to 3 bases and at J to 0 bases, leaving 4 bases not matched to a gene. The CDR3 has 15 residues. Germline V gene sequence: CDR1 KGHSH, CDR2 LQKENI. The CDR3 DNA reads TGTGCCAGCTCACCCCAGGGGGCGGCCTCCTACGAGCAGTACGTC. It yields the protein CASSPQGAASYEQYV.

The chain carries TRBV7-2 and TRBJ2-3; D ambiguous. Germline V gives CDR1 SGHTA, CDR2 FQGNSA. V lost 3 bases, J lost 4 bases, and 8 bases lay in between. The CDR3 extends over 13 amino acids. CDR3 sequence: CASSFRLPDTQYF. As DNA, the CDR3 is TGTGCCAGCAGCTTCCGACTGCCAGATACGCAGTATTTT.

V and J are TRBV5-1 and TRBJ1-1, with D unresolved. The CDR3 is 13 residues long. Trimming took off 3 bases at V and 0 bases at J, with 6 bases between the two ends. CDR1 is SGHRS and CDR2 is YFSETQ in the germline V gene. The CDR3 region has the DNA TGCGCCAGCAGCTCCGGATTGAACACTGAAGCTTTCTTT. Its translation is CASSSGLNTEAFF.

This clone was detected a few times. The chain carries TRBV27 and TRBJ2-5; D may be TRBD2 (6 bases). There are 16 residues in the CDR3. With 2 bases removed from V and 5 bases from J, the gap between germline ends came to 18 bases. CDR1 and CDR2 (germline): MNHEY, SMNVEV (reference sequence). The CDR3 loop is CASSLNPAVGRETQYF. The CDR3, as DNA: TGTGCCAGCAGTTTAAATCCAGCCGTGGGGAGGGAGACCCAGTACTTC.

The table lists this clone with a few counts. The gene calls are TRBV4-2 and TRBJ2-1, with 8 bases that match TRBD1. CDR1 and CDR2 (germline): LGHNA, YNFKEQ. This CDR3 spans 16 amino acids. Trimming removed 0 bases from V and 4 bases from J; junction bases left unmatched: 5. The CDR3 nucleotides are TGTGCCAGCAGCCAAGATAGACAGGGGAGGTACAATGAGCAGTTCTTC. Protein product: CASSQDRQGRYNEQFF.

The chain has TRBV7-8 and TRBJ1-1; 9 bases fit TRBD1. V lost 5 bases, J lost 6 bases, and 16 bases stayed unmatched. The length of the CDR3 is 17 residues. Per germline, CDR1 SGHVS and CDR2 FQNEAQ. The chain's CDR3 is CASSGYTGGGGDAEAFF. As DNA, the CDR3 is TGTGCCAGCAGCGGTTATACAGGGGGCGGAGGAGATGCTGAAGCTTTCTTT. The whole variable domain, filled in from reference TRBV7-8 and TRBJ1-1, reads GAGVSQSPRYKVAKRGQDVALRCDPISGHVSLFWYQQALGQGPEFLTYFQNEAQLDKSGLPSDRFFAERPEGSVSTLKIQRTQQEDSAVYLCASSGYTGGGGDAEAFFGQGTRLTVV.

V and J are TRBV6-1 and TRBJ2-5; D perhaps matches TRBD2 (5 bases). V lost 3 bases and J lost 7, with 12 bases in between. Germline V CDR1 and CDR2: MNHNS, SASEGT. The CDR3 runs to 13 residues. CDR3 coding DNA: TGTGCCAGCAGTGATAGCGTTCGTGGGACCCAGTACTTC. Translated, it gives CASSDSVRGTQYF.

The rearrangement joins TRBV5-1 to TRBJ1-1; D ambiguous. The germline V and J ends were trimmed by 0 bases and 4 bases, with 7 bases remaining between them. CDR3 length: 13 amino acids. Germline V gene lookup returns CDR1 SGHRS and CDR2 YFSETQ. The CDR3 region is CASSLAGVTEAFF. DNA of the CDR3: TGCGCCAGCAGCTTGGCGGGAGTCACTGAAGCTTTCTTT.

The CDR3 sequence: CAIREDRDQYF. In DNA form, the CDR3 reads TGTGCCATCAGGGAAGACAGGGACCAGTATTTT. This rearrangement joins TRBV10-3 to TRBJ2-3; 7 bases map to TRBD1. J gave up 12 bases and V 6 bases, and 6 bases lay outside the gene matches. Germline lookup yields CDR1 ENHRY and CDR2 SYGVKD. The CDR3 runs 11 residues.

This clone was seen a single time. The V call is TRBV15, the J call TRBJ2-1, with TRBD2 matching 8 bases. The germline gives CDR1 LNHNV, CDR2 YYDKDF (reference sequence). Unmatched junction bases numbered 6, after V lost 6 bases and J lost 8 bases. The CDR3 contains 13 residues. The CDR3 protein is CATRTGLVDEQFF. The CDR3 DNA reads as TGTGCCACCAGAACGGGACTAGTGGATGAGCAGTTCTTC.

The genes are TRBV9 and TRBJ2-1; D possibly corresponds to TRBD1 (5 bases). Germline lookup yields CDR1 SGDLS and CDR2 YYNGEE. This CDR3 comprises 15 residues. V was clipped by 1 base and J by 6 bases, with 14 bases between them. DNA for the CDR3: TGTGCCAGCAGCGTATTTAGTCGGACATCCAATGAGCAGTTCTTC. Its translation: CASSVFSRTSNEQFF.

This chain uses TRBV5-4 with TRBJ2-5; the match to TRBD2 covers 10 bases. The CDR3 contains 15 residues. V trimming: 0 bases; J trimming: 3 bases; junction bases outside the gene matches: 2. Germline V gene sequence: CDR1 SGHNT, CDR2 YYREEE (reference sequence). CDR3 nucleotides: TGTGCCAGCAGCTTGGCTAGCGGGAGAAAAGAGACCCAGTACTTC. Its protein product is CASSLASGRKETQYF.

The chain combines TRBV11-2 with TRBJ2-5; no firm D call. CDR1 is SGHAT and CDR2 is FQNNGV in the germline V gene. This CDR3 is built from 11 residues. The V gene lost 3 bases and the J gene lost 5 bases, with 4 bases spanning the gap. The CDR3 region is CASSFGETQYF. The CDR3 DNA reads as TGTGCCAGCAGCTTCGGGGAGACCCAGTACTTC.